This TCR beta chain is drawn from a study of blood T cell repertoires in COVID-19. Study overall: Italy, Spain and the United States were the sources of the convalescent and acute COVID-19 samples. Sample material is recorded as cDNA or gDNA derived from T cells, B-cell-depleted T cells, or PBMCs.

This CDR3 has 12 amino acids. CDR1 and CDR2 from the germline V gene are SQVTM and ANQGSEA. Trimming shortened V by 7 bases and J by 4 bases, and 11 bases separated the two germline ends. Under the authors' procedure: Amplification from reference gene primers served as the basis for estimated nucleated cell counts. The protocol was immunoSEQ multiplex PCR, while the TCRdb copy is restricted to in-frame clones and leaves out a portion. D and trimming come from the DNA, and the V and J calls and clone size come from that table. The data hold over 110,000 clones, with about three quarters observed a single time.

The rearrangement uses TRBV29-1 and TRBJ1-5; D unclear. The receptor comes from a man aged 80 or over with acute or convalescent COVID-19. The specimen sequenced was peripheral blood. This chain's CDR3 is CSAAEGNQPQHF. The CDR3 bases are TGCAGCGCCGCCGAGGGTAATCAGCCCCAGCATTTT.